The next 27 T cell receptor beta chains were all read from a single sample in a study of PD-L1 blockade in urothelial cancer (dated by TCRdb to 2016 to 2017). Receptor libraries were prepared by the immunoSEQ multiplex PCR assay. TCRdb limited this immuneACCESS table to in-frame rearrangements with V and J called. A share of clones is missing; checked studies link under half to unresolved V genes, and the rest is unexplained. The sample profile shows under 55,000 clones; approximately 80% of them were found once. The ten top clones hold 5.5% to 7% of the sample. The sample was PBMCs, taken around atezolizumab (anti-PD-L1) treatment. The receptor set was obtained from a man aged 35 to 55 with urothelial cancer.

The chain joins TRBV30 to TRBJ1-6; 8 nucleotides align to TRBD1. CDR1 GTSNPN and CDR2 SVGIG come from the germline V gene (reference sequence). Losses at the gene ends were 5 bases for V and 7 bases for J; bases not matched to a gene: 4. This CDR3 spans 13 amino acids. The CDR3 region has the DNA TGTGCCTGGGGGACAGGTGGGAATTCACCCCTCCACTTT. Amino acids: CAWGTGGNSPLHF.

The chain employs TRBV5-1 and TRBJ1-5; D is unresolved. The CDR3 has 10 residues. Germline assignment: CDR1 SGHRS and CDR2 YFSETQ. CDR3 loop: CPWRRQPQHF. The CDR3 DNA follows: TGCCCCTGGAGGAGGCAGCCCCAGCATTTT.

The chain uses TRBV7-2 and TRBJ1-2; D might be TRBD1 (5 bases). V lost 8 bases and J 6 bases, leaving 16 bases between the germline ends. Germline V gene data show CDR1 as SGHTA and CDR2 as FQGNSA. The CDR3 extends over 13 amino acids. This CDR3 is CASSRGSADGYTF. As DNA, the CDR3 is TGTGCCAGCTCACGGGGGAGTGCCGATGGCTACACCTTC.

For the CDR3, the DNA is TGTGCCAGCAGCTTGGTCGGGGGGCGGGGCTATGGCTACACCTTC. Protein: CASSLVGGRGYGYTF. The V and J genes are TRBV5-4 and TRBJ1-2, with D perhaps TRBD1 (6 bases). Per germline, CDR1 SGHNT and CDR2 YYREEE (reference sequence). Trimming cost V 0 bases and J 4 bases, with 13 bases left between them. The CDR3 sequence is 15 residues long.

The chain couples TRBV18 to TRBJ1-2; 12 bases map to TRBD1. The CDR3 runs 17 residues. Germline values: CDR1 KGHSH, CDR2 LQKENI. The V and J ends lost 5 bases and 1 base, in that order; junction bases with no gene match: 8. CDR3 nucleotide sequence: TGTGCCAGCTCAAACCGGGACAGGGGGCGTGATAACTATGGCTACACCTTC. It translates to CASSNRDRGRDNYGYTF. The full variable domain, completed using reference TRBV18 and TRBJ1-2, is NAGVMQNPRHLVRRRGQEARLRCSPMKGHSHVYWYRQLPEEGLKFMVYLQKENIIDESGMPKERFSAEFPKEGPSILRIQQVVRGDSAAYFCASSNRDRGRDNYGYTFGSGTRLTVV.

This chain uses TRBV4-1 with TRBJ2-7, with TRBD1 matching 7 bases. This CDR3 spans 14 amino acids. Losses at the gene ends were 4 bases for V and 3 bases for J; bases not matched to a gene: 6. Germline loops: CDR1 MGHRA, CDR2 YSYEKL. CDR3: CASSPRDSGYEQYF. In DNA, the CDR3 is TGCGCCAGCAGCCCCCGGGACAGCGGCTACGAGCAGTACTTC.

The chain combines TRBV2 with TRBJ1-3; D possibly corresponds to TRBD1 (6 bases). The CDR3 extends over 16 amino acids. Germline CDR1 and CDR2: SNHLY and FYNNEI. The CDR3 sequence is CATTGSPSLGGNTIYF. The CDR3 coding sequence is TGTGCTACCACAGGGTCCCCATCTCTAGGTGGAAACACCATATATTTT. Combining the CDR3 with reference TRBV2 and TRBJ1-3 gives the whole variable domain EPEVTQTPSHQVTQMGQEVILRCVPISNHLYFYWYRQILGQKVEFLVSFYNNEISEKSEIFDDQFSVERPDGSNFTLKIRSTKLEDSAMYFCATTGSPSLGGNTIYFGEGSWLTVV.

The gene calls are TRBV21-1 and TRBJ2-3; the table calls TRBD2, which could not be checked here. TRBV21-1 is tagged as a pseudogene. The CDR3 contains 17 residues. CDR3 residues: CASVPTGGREATDTQYF. The CDR3 bases are TGTGCCAGCGTCCCAACGGGGGGCAGGGAAGCAACAGATACGCAGTATTTT.

The rearrangement uses TRBV16 and TRBJ1-1, with TRBD1 as a possible D gene (5 bases). Deletions cut 1 base from V and 0 bases from J, with 6 bases between. This CDR3 has 14 residues. Per germline, CDR1 KGHSY and CDR2 FQNENV. The CDR3 sequence is CASSQWTLNTEAFF. For the CDR3, the DNA is TGTGCCAGCAGCCAATGGACACTGAACACTGAAGCTTTCTTT.

The chain has TRBV2 and TRBJ1-4, with D unclear. Between the trimmed V and J ends, which lost 8 bases and 3 bases, there was a span of 13 bases. This CDR3 spans 14 amino acids. The germline V gene encodes CDR1 SNHLY and CDR2 FYNNEI. Written as DNA, the CDR3 is TGTGCCAGCGGGCGGACTGTGGCTAATGAAAAACTGTTTTTT. Its protein is CASGRTVANEKLFF.

The V gene is TRBV5-1, the J gene TRBJ2-5; 8 bases align to TRBD2. The germline gives CDR1 SGHRS, CDR2 YFSETQ. The ends lost 7 bases at V and 0 bases at J; junction bases unmatched: 2. The CDR3 contains 13 residues. This CDR3 reads CASRLAHQETQYF. In DNA form, the CDR3 reads TGCGCCAGCCGACTAGCGCACCAAGAGACCCAGTACTTC.

The rearrangement links TRBV7-2 to TRBJ2-7; TRBD2 matches 7 bases. The V and J ends lost 4 bases and 5 bases, in that order; junction bases with no gene match: 11. The CDR3 contains 15 residues. The germline V gene encodes CDR1 SGHTA and CDR2 FQGNSA. Here the CDR3 DNA reads TGTGCCAGCAGCTCGGGGGTGAGCGGGACCCACGAGCAGTACTTC. It is translated as CASSSGVSGTHEQYF.

This clone was seen once. V usage is TRBV19 and J usage is TRBJ1-5; 10 nucleotides match TRBD1. The CDR3 runs to 13 residues. After removal of 6 bases from V and 6 bases from J, the junction contained 2 bases not matched to a gene. CDR1 LNHDA and CDR2 SQIVND come from the germline V gene (reference sequence). CDR3 sequence (DNA): TGTGCCAGTAGCGGGACAGGGGCTCAGCCCCAGCATTTT. This sequence encodes CASSGTGAQPQHF.

In DNA form, the CDR3 reads TGCGCCAGCAGCTCGAACCCGGGACAGGGATCCTACAATGAGCAGTTCTTC. Protein: CASSSNPGQGSYNEQFF. V is TRBV5-1 and J is TRBJ2-1; TRBD1 aligns across 9 bases. Trimming took 3 bases from V and 1 from J; bases not matched to a gene: 8. The CDR3 runs to 17 residues. CDR1 is SGHRS, CDR2 YFSETQ, per germline.

This chain uses TRBV2 with TRBJ2-3; a possible D gene is TRBD1 (5 bases). V was cut by 5 bases and J by 7 bases, with 13 bases left in between. CDR1 is SNHLY and CDR2 is FYNNEI in the germline V gene. The CDR3 is 13 residues long. In DNA, the CDR3 is TGTGCCAGCAGTCTAGGGGCGGCGAATACGCAGTATTTT. As protein: CASSLGAANTQYF.

V is TRBV19 and J is TRBJ2-2, with 9 bases that match TRBD2. V gave up 3 bases and J gave up 4 bases; unmatched junction bases: 9. This CDR3 is 17 amino acids long. CDR1 LNHDA and CDR2 SQIVND come from the germline V gene (reference sequence). CDR3 amino acids: CASSISGTSRVTGELFF. In DNA form, the CDR3 reads TGTGCCAGTAGTATTTCCGGGACTAGCAGGGTCACCGGGGAGCTGTTTTTT.

V and J are TRBV4-1 and TRBJ2-4; 8 positions agree with TRBD1. V lost 3 bases and J lost 6; bases outside the gene matches: 7. The CDR3 loop spans 15 amino acids. Germline values: CDR1 MGHRA, CDR2 YSYEKL. This chain's CDR3 is CASSHAAGGANIQYF. The CDR3 DNA reads as TGCGCCAGCAGCCACGCCGCAGGGGGCGCAAACATTCAGTACTTC.

The genes are TRBV6-4 and TRBJ2-3; no firm D call. Germline values: CDR1 MRHNA, CDR2 SNTAGT. Between the trimmed V and J ends, which lost 4 bases and 4 bases, there was a span of 9 bases. The CDR3 extends over 13 amino acids. The CDR3, as DNA: TGTGCCAGCAGTGTAGACTTCTCAGATACGCAGTATTTT. It encodes CASSVDFSDTQYF.

The chain employs TRBV11-3 and TRBJ2-3; weak D call: TRBD2 (5 bases). V was clipped by 1 base and J by 6 bases, with 8 bases between them. CDR1 SGHNT and CDR2 YENEEA come from the germline V gene. The CDR3 consists of 13 residues. The CDR3 DNA follows: TGTGCCAGCAGCTTAGCCCCGGGGGATACGCAGTATTTT. Residues: CASSLAPGDTQYF.

This clone appeared once. The V call is TRBV9, the J call TRBJ2-1; 12 bases are shared with TRBD2. This CDR3 has 18 residues. V shed 5 bases and J 5 bases; nucleotides not matched to a gene: 14. The germline V gene encodes CDR1 SGDLS and CDR2 YYNGEE. The CDR3 protein is CASSHKHGLAGKNNEQFF. CDR3 nucleotides: TGTGCCAGCAGTCATAAGCACGGACTAGCGGGAAAAAACAATGAGCAGTTCTTC. The entire variable domain, with the rest obtained from reference TRBV9 and TRBJ2-1, is as follows: DSGVTQTPKHLITATGQRVTLRCSPRSGDLSVYWYQQSLDQGLQFLIQYYNGEERAKGNILERFSAQQFPDLHSELNLSSLELGDSALYFCASSHKHGLAGKNNEQFFGPGTRLTVL.

This chain connects TRBV21-1 to TRBJ2-7; the DNA was not used to check the table's D call, TRBD2. TRBV21-1 is annotated as a pseudogene. The CDR3 sequence is 15 residues long. The CDR3 loop is CASRTGGGRTYEQYF. The CDR3 DNA reads as TGTGCCAGCAGAACCGGGGGTGGGAGGACCTACGAGCAGTACTTC.

This sequence joins TRBV5-1 and TRBJ1-1; D unclear. CDR3 length: 13 residues. With 4 bases removed from V and 1 base from J, the gap between germline ends came to 8 bases. Germline assignment: CDR1 SGHRS and CDR2 YFSETQ. CDR3 sequence (DNA): TGCGCCAGCAGCGAATACAGGAACACTGAAGCTTTCTTT. Translation: CASSEYRNTEAFF.

V usage is TRBV28 and J usage is TRBJ2-7; D is uncertain. Trimming took 5 bases from V and 0 from J, leaving 8 bases between them. Germline V gives CDR1 MDHEN, CDR2 SYDVKM. The CDR3 runs 13 residues. The CDR3 spells CASSVVVSYEQYF. The CDR3, as DNA: TGTGCCAGCAGTGTCGTCGTCTCCTACGAGCAGTACTTC.

The chain combines TRBV5-8 with TRBJ1-3; D is undetermined. The CDR3 has 14 amino acids. With 2 bases removed from V and 2 bases from J, the gap between germline ends came to 8 bases. Germline CDR1 SGHTS, CDR2 YDEGEE. The CDR3 region has the DNA TGTGCCAGCAGCTTATACCGGGCTGGAAACACCATATATTTT. Protein product: CASSLYRAGNTIYF.

The rearrangement links TRBV20-1 to TRBJ1-1; 7 nucleotides line up with TRBD1. The length of the CDR3 is 11 residues. The J segment lost 9 bases and the V segment lost 0 bases, leaving 1 base of the junction unmatched. Germline loops: CDR1 DFQATT, CDR2 SNEGSKA (reference sequence). CDR3 DNA: TGCAGTGCTAGAGAGGACAGGAAAGCTTTCTTT. Protein: CSAREDRKAFF.

The chain has TRBV5-1 and TRBJ1-1, with 7 nucleotides matching TRBD1. This CDR3 is 13 amino acids long. Germline loops: CDR1 SGHRS, CDR2 YFSETQ. V dropped 4 bases and J dropped 4; count of bases not matched to a gene: 4. The DNA for the CDR3 is TGCGCCAGCAGCCGGGACAGCGCCACTGAAGCTTTCTTT. It is translated as CASSRDSATEAFF.

V usage is TRBV27 and J usage is TRBJ1-1, with 8 bases lining up with TRBD1. After removal of 6 bases from V and 4 bases from J, the junction contained 13 bases not matched to a gene. The germline CDR1 and CDR2 sequences are MNHEY and SMNVEV (reference sequence). This CDR3 is 16 amino acids long. DNA for the CDR3: TGTGCCAGCAGACAAAGACAGGGGCGGCGCAGCACTGAAGCTTTCTTT. Protein sequence: CASRQRQGRRSTEAFF.